Presented here are 22 T cell receptor beta chains from one specimen sequenced in a study of T cells after yellow fever vaccination. MiXCR, run by TCRdb on the 5' RACE reads, gives a single entry per CDR3 protein. In the table there are roughly 330,000 distinct CDR3 sequences, around 6.8% of which are singletons. The material sequenced was PBMCs, taken roughly 47 days after the first yellow fever vaccination. The receptors were gathered from a man between 18 and 29 years old who received the YFV17D yellow fever vaccine.

The rearrangement uses TRBV4-2 and TRBJ2-3; TRBD1 or TRBD2 may be the D gene (6 bases each). Germline V gene sequence: CDR1 LGHNA, CDR2 YNFKEQ. The CDR3 length is 18 residues. The V gene lost 4 bases and the J gene lost 1 base, with 21 bases spanning the gap. The chain's CDR3 is CASSLRQDRAGRTDTQYF. The CDR3, as DNA: TGTGCCAGCAGCCTCAGACAGGACCGGGCGGGGCGCACAGATACGCAGTATTTT.

This clonotype was detected ten times or more. The chain employs TRBV28 and TRBJ1-4; maybe TRBD1 (5 bases). The CDR3 runs 15 residues. The V end lost 4 bases, the J end lost 0 bases, and 9 bases lay between the germline ends. Per germline, CDR1 MDHEN and CDR2 SYDVKM. As DNA, the CDR3 is TGTGCCAGCAGTTCAAGGGACGCAACTAATGAAAAACTGTTTTTT. Translated, it gives CASSSRDATNEKLFF.

Ten or more counts support this clonotype. The rearrangement uses TRBV14 and TRBJ1-6; D is ambiguous. The CDR3 loop spans 13 amino acids. V was shortened by 4 bases and J by 7 bases, with 8 bases between the two germline ends. From germline, CDR1 is SGHDN and CDR2 FVKESK. The DNA of the CDR3 is TGTGCCAGCAGCCGGGCCCTGAATTCACCCCTCCACTTT. Amino acids: CASSRALNSPLHF.

This clonotype has just a few counts. The chain is built from TRBV9 and TRBJ2-2; D is tentatively TRBD1 or TRBD2 (5 bases each). Germline V gene lookup returns CDR1 SGDLS and CDR2 YYNGEE. Trimming shortened V by 5 bases and J by 1 base, and 12 bases separated the two germline ends. The CDR3 totals 15 residues. The CDR3: CASSRGRVNTGELFF. The CDR3 bases are TGTGCCAGCAGTCGGGGACGGGTGAACACCGGGGAGCTGTTTTTT.

The chain combines TRBV20-1 with TRBJ2-1, with D maybe TRBD2 (5 bases). Trimming removed 6 bases from V and 0 bases from J, with 18 bases in between. CDR3 length: 16 residues. The germline V gene encodes CDR1 DFQATT and CDR2 SNEGSKA (reference sequence). The CDR3 DNA is TGCAGTGCCCGGGGATTTGGGCGACTCTCCTACAATGAGCAGTTCTTC. Residues: CSARGFGRLSYNEQFF.

This clonotype was seen many times. J is TRBJ1-4 and V is TRBV15; perhaps TRBD1 as D (5 bases). Germline-derived CDR1 and CDR2 are LNHNV and YYDKDF (reference sequence). V lost 1 base to trimming and J lost 4 bases, with 22 bases between them. The CDR3 sequence is 19 residues long. The DNA for the CDR3 is TGTGCCACCAGCAGAGGCCCTTTCTTTCCCGGGGCCCATAATGAAAAACTGTTTTTT. Residues: CATSRGPFFPGAHNEKLFF.

Concerning this clonotype itself: A much larger clone is a single base away; this may be a read error. The CDR3 ends on some other residue instead of the conserved phenylalanine or tryptophan, so this is likely a read error. The genes are TRBV7-6 and TRBJ2-7; TRBD2 matches at 9 bases. Per the germline V gene, CDR1 is SGHVS and CDR2 is FNYEAQ. This CDR3 spans 13 amino acids. V gave up 3 bases and J gave up 6 bases; unmatched junction bases: 3. Here the CDR3 DNA reads TGTGCCAGCAGCTTTAGCGGGGGCGCCGAGCAGTACTCC. It specifies CASSFSGGAEQYS.

The table lists this clonotype with a few counts. CDR3 amino acids: CASSLGQPTDTQYF. CDR3 DNA sequence: TGTGCCAGCAGCTTGGGACAGCCCACAGATACGCAGTATTTT. V is TRBV7-2 and J is TRBJ2-3; 7 bases fit TRBD1. CDR1 is SGHTA and CDR2 is FQGNSA in the germline V gene. With V trimmed by 3 bases and J by 2 bases, 2 bases remained unmatched. The CDR3 has 14 amino acids.

This clonotype was seen a handful of times. This chain connects TRBV29-1 to TRBJ1-4, with D possibly matching TRBD1 (5 bases). Germline V gives CDR1 SQVTM, CDR2 ANQGSEA. CDR3 size: 11 residues. The germline V and J ends were trimmed by 6 bases and 8 bases, with 10 bases remaining between them. This CDR3 is CSVAWGEKLFF. The CDR3 coding sequence is TGCAGCGTCGCCTGGGGGGAAAAACTGTTTTTT.

The V call is TRBV10-3, the J call TRBJ2-7; unclear D gene. The V and J ends lost 6 bases and 0 bases respectively, with 15 bases between them. CDR3 length: 15 amino acids. Germline-derived CDR1 and CDR2 are ENHRY and SYGVKD. The CDR3 loop reads CAIRVDGDSSYEQYF. DNA of the CDR3: TGTGCCATCAGGGTCGATGGCGACTCCTCCTACGAGCAGTACTTC.

This clonotype has a handful of counts. The rearrangement uses TRBV10-3 and TRBJ2-6, with TRBD2 as a possible D gene (7 bases). The V and J ends lost 4 bases and 1 base respectively, with 11 bases between them. Germline-derived CDR1 and CDR2 are ENHRY and SYGVKD. The CDR3 has 16 amino acids. The DNA for the CDR3 is TGTGCCATCAGTGGGGGGGGCCATTCTGGGGCCAACGTCCTGACTTTC. It yields the protein CAISGGGHSGANVLTF.

This chain joins TRBV25-1 and TRBJ2-3; D may match TRBD1 or TRBD2 (6 bases each). V was shortened by 6 bases and J by 5 bases, with 18 bases between the two germline ends. CDR1 and CDR2 (germline): MGHDK, SYGVNS. CDR3 length: 15 residues. For the CDR3, the DNA is TGTGCCAGCAGGGGTTTAGCGGTAGGGGGAGATACGCAGTATTTT. Translating gives CASRGLAVGGDTQYF.

The V call is TRBV6-2 or TRBV6-3, the J call TRBJ2-3; D is ambiguous. Germline CDR1 is MNHEY and CDR2 is SVGEGT. Trimming pared 2 bases from V and 2 bases from J, leaving 17 bases between. CDR3 length: 17 amino acids. CDR3 sequence reads: CASSYKSGAKDTDTQYF. The CDR3 DNA follows: TGTGCCAGCAGTTACAAGTCGGGCGCAAAGGACACAGATACGCAGTATTTT.

This clonotype came up a few times. The chain combines TRBV20-1 with TRBJ1-5, with D unresolved. Germline V CDR1 and CDR2: DFQATT, SNEGSKA (reference sequence). The CDR3 runs 13 residues. Trimming took 7 bases from V and 6 from J, leaving 16 bases between them. The DNA for the CDR3 is TGCAGTGGTATGGAAAACTTGGGTCAGCCCCAGCATTTT. Translation gives CSGMENLGQPQHF.

In its sample, this clonotype was seen a few times. The J gene is TRBJ2-3, the V gene TRBV2; 11 bases are shared with TRBD2. V lost 8 bases and J lost 3; bases outside the gene matches: 10. The CDR3 spans 16 residues. CDR1 and CDR2 from the germline V gene are SNHLY and FYNNEI. This CDR3 reads CASSPGLAALTDTQYF. For the CDR3, the DNA is TGTGCCAGCTCACCGGGACTAGCGGCGTTAACAGATACGCAGTATTTT. The variable domain in full, completed from reference TRBV2 and TRBJ2-3, reads EPEVTQTPSHQVTQMGQEVILRCVPISNHLYFYWYRQILGQKVEFLVSFYNNEISEKSEIFDDQFSVERPDGSNFTLKIRSTKLEDSAMYFCASSPGLAALTDTQYFGPGTRLTVL.

At least ten counts were recorded for this clonotype. J is TRBJ1-1 and V is TRBV12-3 or TRBV12-4; no definite D call. Trimming removed 4 bases from V and 4 bases from J, with 13 bases in between. The length of the CDR3 is 14 residues. The CDR3 sequence is CASSSFEAGTEAFF. DNA for the CDR3: TGTGCCAGCAGTTCCTTCGAGGCGGGCACTGAAGCTTTCTTT.

This clonotype was counted only a few times. The J gene is TRBJ1-1, the V gene TRBV5-1, with D tentatively TRBD1 (5 bases). CDR3 size: 15 residues. V lost 2 bases to trimming and J lost 2 bases, with 13 bases between them. From germline, CDR1 is SGHRS and CDR2 YFSETQ. CDR3 residues: CASSFGTASNTEAFF. The CDR3 bases are TGCGCCAGCAGCTTTGGGACTGCCTCAAACACTGAAGCTTTCTTT.

This clonotype showed up just a few times. The chain couples TRBV20-1 to TRBJ1-2, with D maybe TRBD1 (5 bases). The length of the CDR3 is 14 residues. Germline V CDR1 and CDR2: DFQATT, SNEGSKA (reference sequence). CDR3 residues: CRPDGGKFNYGYTF. In DNA form, the CDR3 reads TGCAGGCCCGACGGGGGGAAGTTTAACTATGGCTACACCTTC.

This clonotype was observed a handful of times. CDR3 in amino acids: CASSPTGTVPYEQYF. The DNA for the CDR3 is TGTGCCAGCAGCCCAACCGGGACAGTACCCTACGAGCAGTACTTC. The V gene is TRBV7-2, the J gene TRBJ2-7; TRBD1 aligns across 7 bases. In germline, CDR1 is SGHTA, CDR2 FQGNSA. This CDR3 region has 15 residues. V was clipped by 5 bases and J by 2 bases; unmatched bases: 9. Supplemented by reference TRBV7-2 and TRBJ2-7, the full variable domain reads GAGVSQSPSNKVTEKGKDVELRCDPISGHTALYWYRQSLGQGLEFLIYFQGNSAPDKSGLPSDRFSAERTGGSVSTLTIQRTQQEDSAVYLCASSPTGTVPYEQYFGPGTRLTVT.

The rearrangement uses TRBV19 and TRBJ2-3; possibly TRBD1 for D (5 bases). The germline CDR1 and CDR2 sequences are LNHDA and SQIVND (reference sequence). The CDR3 totals 13 residues. Deletions cut 5 bases from V and 2 bases from J, with 8 bases between. The CDR3 nucleotides are TGTGCCAGTAGTGCAGGGTTCACAGATACGCAGTATTTT. This encodes CASSAGFTDTQYF. Looking up the rest from reference TRBV19 and TRBJ2-3 gives the full variable domain: DGGITQSPKYLFRKEGQNVTLSCEQNLNHDAMYWYRQDPGQGLRLIYYSQIVNDFQKGDIAEGYSVSREKKESFPLTVTSAQKNPTAFYLCASSAGFTDTQYFGPGTRLTVL.

Worth noting for this clonotype: One junction end disagrees with the germline gene, perhaps due to a read error. J is TRBJ2-3 and V is TRBV7-3, with TRBD2 identical over 9 bases. The CDR3 runs 16 residues. Germline CDR1 and CDR2: SGHTA and FQGTGA. The CDR3 loop is CASSIYGRGGPDAQYF. The CDR3 DNA follows: TGTGCCAGCAGCATATACGGGCGGGGGGGCCCAGATGCGCAGTATTTT. The variable domain in full, with the rest retrieved from reference TRBV7-3 and TRBJ2-3, is GAGVSQTPSNKVTEKGKYVELRCDPISGHTALYWYRQSLGQGPEFLIYFQGTGAADDSGLPNDRFFAVRPEGSVSTLKIQRTERGDSAVYLCASSIYGRGGPDAQYFGPGTRLTVL.

On this clonotype: One base away lies a much larger clone, so this may be a sequencing read error. The chain couples TRBV6-5 to TRBJ1-1; TRBD1 aligns across 7 bases. There are 14 residues in the CDR3. Germline V CDR1 and CDR2: MNHEY, SVGAGI. V lost 4 bases, J lost 3 bases, and 5 bases stayed unmatched. The CDR3 nucleotides read TGTGCCAGCAGTTTCACAGGGGATCACACTGAAGCTTTCTTT. As protein: CASSFTGDHTEAFF.